These T cell receptor beta chains were read from a single sample in a study of beta chain features in type 1 diabetes. Profiling relied on immunoSEQ multiplex PCR, and the TCRdb table lists in-frame clones only, not all of them. The profile shows roughly 450,000 clones, approximately 10% of them singletons. The sample comprised naive CD4+ T cells from blood. The origin of the receptors is a woman aged 18-29 years in good health. Both conserved end residues are trimmed from each CDR3.

cdr3_aa j_call v_call
ASSIGSGANTDTQY TRBJ2-3 TRBV19
SAAGGREQY TRBJ2-7 TRBV29-1
ATQKGPLDNEQF TRBJ2-1 TRBV4-3
ASSRQALFGYT TRBJ1-2 TRBV7-2
ASSLAGTEAF TRBJ1-1 TRBV7-3
AWSVPARTQY TRBJ2-5 TRBV30
ASNLGLNTEAF TRBJ1-1 TRBV5-6
ASSARGPSDTQY TRBJ2-3 TRBV9
ASSLKRDRERDTQY TRBJ2-3 TRBV4-3
ASSRDRETEAF TRBJ1-1 TRBV18
ASSVMGTEAF TRBJ1-1 TRBV5-1
SVGRWGIKGTDTQY TRBJ2-3 TRBV29-1
ASSLDMGLTITEAF TRBJ1-1 TRBV5-6
SVGSDEQF TRBJ2-1 TRBV29-1
ASSVAGDSYNEQF TRBJ2-1 TRBV9
ASSVLGKSGDTDTQY TRBJ2-3 TRBV9
SAHRGYSGYT TRBJ1-2 TRBV29-1
ASEAQPHNQPQH TRBJ1-5 TRBV7-2
ASSLWGQPSNQPQH TRBJ1-5 TRBV5-6
ASSARDRFTGELF TRBJ2-2 TRBV9
ASSQHTSGAGDTQY TRBJ2-3 TRBV4-3
ASRLDRASNTEAF TRBJ1-1 TRBV7-3
ASSQPRRGHQETQY TRBJ2-5 TRBV4-1
ASSLDGGYT TRBJ1-2 TRBV5-1
ASSPRTGGSPGELF TRBJ2-2 TRBV9
ASSNLGRYEQY TRBJ2-7 TRBV19
ASSLGLMNTEAF TRBJ1-1 TRBV7-2
ASSLRTERDTEAF TRBJ1-1 TRBV4-1
ASSFWGPAGANVLT TRBJ2-6 TRBV13
ASSVEGALNQPQH TRBJ1-5 TRBV9
ASSHNAVTNTGELF TRBJ2-2 TRBV7-2
ASSLEASNYGYT TRBJ1-2 TRBV7-9
ASAKTAGGLYEQF TRBJ2-1 TRBV11-3
ASIPPGERGDQETQY TRBJ2-5 TRBV6-9
ASSPVSPMAGELF TRBJ2-2 TRBV28
ATSRVGPYEQY TRBJ2-7 TRBV15
ASSLGADGQY TRBJ2-7 TRBV7-9
SAPSRGSGYT TRBJ1-2 TRBV29-1
AISESGGTFTQY TRBJ2-3 TRBV10-3
ASSQGRVEPSYNEQF TRBJ2-1 TRBV4-1
SVTRGNTEAF TRBJ1-1 TRBV29-1
ASSGRGTSGARQETQY TRBJ2-5 TRBV21-1